This TCR beta chain was captured in a study of blood T cell repertoires in COVID-19. The CDR3 spans 17 residues. The germline CDR1 and CDR2 sequences are LNHDA and SQIVND (reference sequence). Trimming removed 3 bases at V and 0 bases at J, with 12 bases between. Sequencing was performed with immunoSEQ multiplex PCR; in TCRdb, only in-frame clones are kept and a portion is missing. The sample contains some 120,000 clones, roughly nine tenths of which appear only once. The material sequenced was peripheral blood. The source of this sequence is a human donor with active COVID-19. The donor label of this sample is uncertain. The chain employs TRBV19 and TRBJ1-6; maybe TRBD1 (5 bases). The CDR3 nucleotides are TGTGCCAGTAGTATCTTCGGGGGGAGCTCCTATAATTCACCCCTCCACTTT. The encoded protein is CASSIFGGSSYNSPLHF. The full variable domain, completed using reference TRBV19 and TRBJ1-6, is DGGITQSPKYLFRKEGQNVTLSCEQNLNHDAMYWYRQDPGQGLRLIYYSQIVNDFQKGDIAEGYSVSREKKESFPLTVTSAQKNPTAFYLCASSIFGGSSYNSPLHFGNGTRLTVT.